This TCR beta chain came from a study of T-cell reconstitution after alpha-beta-depleted transplantation in children. The library targeted TCRbeta and was prepared with unique molecular identifiers. TCRdb reanalysed the PCR reads using MiXCR and keeps one entry per CDR3 protein. The sample has about 340,000 distinct CDR3 sequences, approximately 10% seen once; the top ten hold approximately 2.3%. Looked up from germline, CDR1 is DFQATT and CDR2 is SNEGSKA (reference sequence). Trimming at V came to 5 bases and at J to 0 bases, leaving 3 bases not matched to a gene. The CDR3 spans 14 residues. The sequencing used PBMCs from the stem cell graft donor, collected from the stem cell graft. The rearrangement uses TRBV20-1 and TRBJ2-7, with 11 positions matching TRBD2. This TCR was recovered from a human donor who donated a stem cell graft to a child with acute lymphoblastic leukemia. The DNA for the CDR3 is TGCAGTGCTGAGACTAGCGGGACCTCCTACGAGCAGTACTTC. This codes for CSAETSGTSYEQYF.